The entry below gives a single TCR beta chain sequence along with its context. What it binds is not known. Germline V gene sequence: CDR1 DFQATT, CDR2 SNEGSKA (reference sequence). Trimming left V 0 bases short and J 2 bases short, with 11 bases between. The length of the CDR3 is 14 residues. A universal primer site was added by template switching, and unique molecular identifiers were carried by the cDNA. Using its own MiXCR run on the 5' RACE reads, TCRdb lists one record per CDR3 protein. The sample records hundreds of thousands of distinct CDR3 sequences, approximately 22% being singletons. This specimen belongs to a study of identical twins. The study, taken as a whole, reports: Insertions were reduced in abundant cord blood beta clonotypes but not in memory repertoires.

These records were also assigned to another study, of T cells expressing NK-cell markers. That report adds: Dominant NKG2C+ clonotypes made up about 1.0-7.0% of CD8+ T cells in six donors. Uncertainty persisted over the HCMV specificity of expanded NKG2C+ T cell clones.

The chain uses TRBV20-1 and TRBJ2-7; D is unresolved. The sequenced sample was PBMCs. The sequence was obtained from a woman aged 18-30 years in good health. The CDR3 coding sequence is TGCAGTGCTAGAGATCCGGCCCTCACCTACGAGCAGTACTTC. This encodes CSARDPALTYEQYF.